This T cell receptor (beta chain) was observed in a study of early stage breast cancer tumors (dated by TCRdb to about 2017). About the full investigation: Of the approximately 15 invasive breast tumors, about a dozen were found to be estrogen receptor-positive, progesterone receptor-positive and HER2-negative. About 70% of the 12 ER+/PR+/HER2- tumors were invasive ductal carcinomas, while the other four were invasive lobular carcinomas. On average, each sample got approximately 9.8-fold read coverage. Across all samples, 2,500,000 or so templates representing around 1 million unique clonotypes were detected. Overall study results and their limits: Because the cohort was small, a breakdown by tumor subtype could not be done. Bulk genomic DNA sequencing of unsorted cells missed chain pairing and functional markers such as CD4, CD8 and FOXP3. Repertoires from blood resembled normal breast more closely than tumor, and using blood as a reference for each tissue separated tumor from normal in about 90% of the 16 patients. Tumors showed about 2.4-fold higher T cell density and higher clonality than adjacent normal breast tissue. Enriched TCRB sequences shared across patients were found to be mostly commonly generated sequences that were unlikely to play an important role in the tumor microenvironment.

As to this clone: What antigen it recognizes has not been identified. Nothing much larger sits one base from this clone, and base qualities are not available.

CDR1 and CDR2 (SNHLY, FYNNEI) derive from the germline V gene. The CDR3, cysteine through phenylalanine, is 14 amino acids long. Here the CDR3 DNA is all that survives: 42 bases in frame from base 1. The V end loses 7 bases and the J end loses 4 bases, and a stretch of 15 bases separates them. The study profiled bulk TCR beta-chain repertoires in matched peripheral blood, tumor and adjacent normal breast tissue taken from fewer than 20 patients with early-stage breast cancer. Before surgery, roughly 5-11 mL of whole blood was collected into EDTA tubes and then processed within 2 hours. Ficoll-Paque centrifugation in SepMate-50 tubes was used to isolate peripheral blood mononuclear cells. PBMCs were cryopreserved in aliquots of roughly 1.8 to 4.5 million cells in roughly 90% FBS with roughly 10% DMSO and kept in liquid nitrogen. The Qiagen AllPrep DNA/RNA Mini kit was used for genomic DNA extraction.

Each sample was amplified as two independent genomic DNA replicates: roughly 0.5 ug for blood and 1.5 ug for tumor or normal breast. TCRB sequencing of genomic DNA was carried out with the ImmunoSeq Intro kit according to the manufacturer's instructions. Multiplex PCR was run for about 30 cycles using proprietary primers and spike-in control sequences for absolute quantification. Single-end 150-bp reads were used to sequence an 87-bp fragment covering the CDR3 and the flanking V and J genes. Seven samples, with two replicates for each sample, were multiplexed per lane of an Illumina MiSeq using version 3.0 chemistry. On the study's bioinformatics: Raw data were processed with the vendor's proprietary pipeline, and both replicates were merged into a single result per sample. To define clonotypes, the study grouped productive rearrangements that shared the V-gene family, CDR3 amino acid sequence and J-gene segment. Clonality was calculated as 1 minus the normalized Shannon entropy (Pielou evenness) of TCRB abundances. To estimate T cell density, the total number of templates was divided by the input cell count, which was inferred from how much DNA went in. Recon, run with its default parameters, was used to estimate overall repertoire diversity and clonality. Clonotypes with over 0.1% abundance in tumor and at least 32-fold higher abundance in tumor than in normal breast were defined as tumor-enriched. The table was pulled from immuneACCESS by TCRdb, which kept in-frame rearrangements only. Such tables lose some clones; where checked, under half of the loss comes from unresolved V genes, and the rest has no known cause. V and J calls and clone size are copied from that table; D and trimming were computed from the DNA. The sample table records 30,000 to 40,000 clones; 70% to 80% of these occur just once. Roughly 7% of the sample goes to the ten largest clones.

The sequencing sample was made of blood. The source of this sequence is a person in their sixties with breast cancer. The chain links TRBV2 with TRBJ2-3; perhaps TRBD2 is the D gene, with 5 bases matching. The DNA sequence follows: TGTGCCAGCAAGAGGAGGAATTCTCCAGATACGCAGTATTTT. Translated, this gives CASKRRNSPDTQYF. Reference TRBV2 and TRBJ2-3 proteins supply the regions before and after the CDR3; the full variable domain is: EPEVTQTPSHQVTQMGQEVILRCVPISNHLYFYWYRQILGQKVEFLVSFYNNEISEKSEIFDDQFSVERPDGSNFTLKIRSTKLEDSAMYFCASKRRNSPDTQYFGPGTRLTVL.